Listed here are 9 T cell receptor beta chains from one sample, sequenced in a study of T cell changes during pregnancy in multiple sclerosis. TCRdb's table, derived via immunoSEQ multiplex PCR, lists solely in-frame clones and lacks some. This sample has 39,000 or so clones; approximately 91% occur once, and the top ten carry more than 0.3%. The specimen was CD4+ T cells from peripheral blood mononuclear cells, collected after pregnancy. The receptors stem from a female donor in good health, enrolled as a control in a pregnancy study.

The V gene is TRBV15, the J gene TRBJ1-1; D is perhaps TRBD1 (6 bases). In germline, CDR1 is LNHNV, CDR2 YYDKDF (reference sequence). Trimming removed 1 base at V and 4 bases at J, with 16 bases between. The CDR3 runs 16 residues. The CDR3 spells CATSRAGGGYGTEAFF. For the CDR3, the DNA is TGTGCCACCAGCAGAGCTGGGGGCGGCTACGGCACTGAAGCTTTCTTT.

The chain employs TRBV11-3 and TRBJ2-1, with D possibly matching TRBD2 (7 bases). Germline V CDR1 and CDR2: SGHNT, YENEEA. This CDR3 is 13 amino acids long. V was shortened by 6 bases and J by 5 bases, with 11 bases between the two germline ends. CDR3 loop: CASRRGGNNEQFF. The CDR3 DNA reads as TGTGCCAGCAGGAGGGGGGGGAACAATGAGCAGTTCTTC.

J is TRBJ1-1 and V is TRBV11-2; 7 nucleotides agree with TRBD1. Trimming cost V 1 base and J 11 bases; bases outside gene matches: 7. The CDR3 is 13 residues long. CDR1 SGHAT and CDR2 FQNNGV come from the germline V gene. CDR3 loop: CASSLGAPRGAFF. As DNA, the CDR3 is TGTGCCAGCAGCTTAGGGGCCCCCAGGGGGGCTTTCTTT. Drawing the rest from reference TRBV11-2 and TRBJ1-1, the complete variable domain is EAGVAQSPRYKIIEKRQSVAFWCNPISGHATLYWYQQILGQGPKLLIQFQNNGVVDDSQLPKDRFSAERLKGVDSTLKIQPAKLEDSAVYLCASSLGAPRGAFFGQGTRLTVV.

This chain links TRBV5-1 with TRBJ1-1; possible D gene TRBD1, 6 bases. Germline CDR1 reads SGHRS; CDR2 reads YFSETQ. This CDR3 comprises 12 residues. Trimming took off 1 base at V and 8 bases at J, with 9 bases between the two ends. The CDR3 DNA follows: TGCGCCAGCAGCTTGAGGGGGACAGAAGCTTTCTTT. Translating it yields CASSLRGTEAFF.

The chain links TRBV9 to TRBJ2-5; 9 bases line up with TRBD2. The CDR3 contains 17 residues. J gave up 4 bases and V 3 bases, and 13 bases lay outside the gene matches. Germline CDR1 reads SGDLS; CDR2 reads YYNGEE. This CDR3 reads CASSAGGAGGLGETQYF. The CDR3 bases are TGTGCCAGCAGCGCTGGTGGAGCGGGGGGCCTGGGAGAGACCCAGTACTTC.

The J gene is TRBJ1-5, the V gene TRBV12-5; possible D gene TRBD1, 5 bases. Germline V gene lookup returns CDR1 LGHNT and CDR2 FRNRAP. The CDR3 is made up of 17 amino acids. Trimming cost V 0 bases and J 5 bases, with 17 bases left between them. CDR3 nucleotide sequence: TGTGCTAGTGGTTTGGTACTATCGGGGGTAGGTGATCAGCCCCAGCATTTT. As protein: CASGLVLSGVGDQPQHF.

J is TRBJ2-7 and V is TRBV18; possible D gene TRBD1, 5 bases. V was clipped by 4 bases and J by 0 bases, with 13 bases between them. The CDR3 is 15 residues long. Germline CDR1 is KGHSH and CDR2 is LQKENI. This CDR3 is CASSLFKDISYEQYF. The CDR3, as DNA: TGTGCCAGCTCACTCTTTAAGGACATCTCCTACGAGCAGTACTTC.

The J gene is TRBJ1-2, the V gene TRBV7-9, with 9 bases matching TRBD1. The CDR3 totals 14 residues. V lost 8 bases and J lost 5; bases outside the gene matches: 9. Germline V lookup: CDR1 SEHNR, CDR2 FQNEAQ (reference sequence). This CDR3 is CASGMYRGLYGYTF. DNA for the CDR3: TGTGCCAGCGGGATGTACAGGGGGCTGTATGGCTACACCTTC.

The chain carries TRBV6-1 and TRBJ2-7, with TRBD2 matching over 8 bases. Germline V gene lookup returns CDR1 MNHNS and CDR2 SASEGT. CDR3 size: 13 residues. J gave up 3 bases and V 7 bases, and 5 bases lay outside the gene matches. For the CDR3, the DNA is TGTGCCAGCACTCCAGCGGGAGACTACGAGCAGTACTTC. The encoded protein is CASTPAGDYEQYF.